One sample yielded the 10 T cell receptor beta chains listed below, sequenced in a study of Graves' ophthalmopathy and Graves' hyperthyroidism. Amplification of TCR beta CDR3 regions used RNA transcripts. RT-PCR with HTBI primers came first, then second-round multiplex PCR. TCRdb ran MiXCR on the multiplex PCR reads and lists one entry per CDR3 protein. The profile shows roughly 350,000 distinct CDR3 sequences, 17% of them singletons. The specimen was peripheral blood. The receptors were sampled from an adult woman with stable Graves' hyperthyroidism.

This clonotype appeared many times. This chain joins TRBV7-2 and TRBJ2-5; 13 nucleotides align to TRBD2. J lost 4 bases, V lost 1 base, and 3 bases had no gene match. Germline V gives CDR1 SGHTA, CDR2 FQGNSA. The CDR3 covers 16 residues. CDR3 nucleotide sequence: TGTGCCAGCAGCTTAGGACTAGCGGGAGGAGGAGAGACCCAGTACTTC. It is translated as CASSLGLAGGGETQYF.

This chain links TRBV6-1 with TRBJ2-5; D call uncertain. The CDR3 is 14 amino acids. Germline V gives CDR1 MNHNS, CDR2 SASEGT. The V end was cut by 2 bases, the J end by 4 bases, with 11 bases between. CDR3 DNA: TGTGCCAGCAGTGAATCGGTAGGCCTAGAGACCCAGTACTTC. Encoded protein: CASSESVGLETQYF.

The chain links TRBV28 to TRBJ1-6, with D uncertain. Germline V gene data show CDR1 as MDHEN and CDR2 as SYDVKM. The CDR3 sequence is 14 residues long. Between the trimmed V and J ends, which lost 6 bases and 0 bases, there was a span of 6 bases. As DNA, the CDR3 is TGTGCCAGCAGCCGCCGCTCCTATAATTCACCCCTCCACTTT. Encoded protein: CASSRRSYNSPLHF.

There are many counts of this clonotype. This may arise from a read error, as a much more abundant clone is one base away. The chain links TRBV12-3 or TRBV12-4 to TRBJ2-7; no firm D call. This CDR3 comprises 14 residues. CDR3 nucleotide sequence: TGTGCCAGCACTCCCCCGGGCAGCCGCTACGAGCAGCACTTC. Encoded protein: CASTPPGSRYEQHF.

This clonotype was counted ten times or more. The chain couples TRBV20-1 to TRBJ1-2; D is undetermined. V dropped 6 bases and J dropped 6 bases, with 11 bases sitting between them. The CDR3 consists of 11 residues. Germline CDR1 reads DFQATT; CDR2 reads SNEGSKA (reference sequence). The CDR3 DNA follows: TGCAGTGCCCTTAAGGGTGATGGCTACACCTTC. Translated, it gives CSALKGDGYTF.

In its sample, this clonotype was seen once. The gene calls are TRBV7-9 and TRBJ2-7, with 9 bases fitting TRBD2. The CDR3 spans 14 residues. V lost 6 bases to trimming and J lost 5 bases; unmatched junction nucleotides: 8. CDR1 is SEHNR and CDR2 is FQNEAQ in the germline V gene (reference sequence). The CDR3 reads CASSRTSVLNEQYF. DNA for the CDR3: TGTGCCAGCAGTCGGACTAGCGTATTAAACGAGCAGTACTTC.

This clonotype came up many times. The chain couples TRBV12-3 or TRBV12-4 to TRBJ1-6; D is uncertain. This CDR3 is built from 15 residues. Trimming removed 10 bases from V and 0 bases from J, with 13 bases in between. The CDR3 DNA follows: TGTGCCACCAGGACGGAGAGCTCCTATAATTCACCCCTCCACTTT. Its translation is CATRTESSYNSPLHF.

There are many counts of this clonotype. DNA of the CDR3: TGTGCCTGGGGGGGCCAAGGGGAGACCCAGTACTTC. Translated: CAWGGQGETQYF. This chain connects TRBV30 to TRBJ2-5, with a weak D call TRBD1 (6 bases). Germline V gene sequence: CDR1 GTSNPN, CDR2 SVGIG (reference sequence). This CDR3 is built from 12 residues. V lost 5 bases, J lost 5 bases, and 12 bases lay in between.

This clonotype was found many times. The gene calls are TRBV7-2 and TRBJ2-2; weak D call: TRBD2 (6 bases). CDR3 length: 17 residues. The V gene lost 6 bases and the J gene lost 0 bases, with 17 bases spanning the gap. The germline V gene encodes CDR1 SGHTA and CDR2 FQGNSA. CDR3 bases: TGTGCCAGCAGGCCTGGTTGGCTAGCGCCGAACACCGGGGAGCTGTTTTTT. Encoded protein: CASRPGWLAPNTGELFF.

Ten or more counts support this clonotype. The rearrangement links TRBV20-1 to TRBJ2-5, with 9 positions matching TRBD2. The length of the CDR3 is 15 residues. Germline CDR1 DFQATT, CDR2 SNEGSKA (reference sequence). J lost 4 bases, V lost 0 bases, and 6 bases had no gene match. The CDR3 DNA is TGCAGTGCTAGAGAGGTAGCGGGAGAGGGAGAGACCCAGTACTTC. This translates into CSAREVAGEGETQYF.